This T cell receptor beta chain appears in the sequencing data of a study of T cells in Graves' hyperthyroidism and ophthalmopathy. Overall study: Any treatment followed the collection of peripheral blood at initial diagnosis.

TCR beta CDR3 regions were amplified from RNA transcripts. A first-round RT-PCR of the TCR CDR3 used the HTBI primer set. TCRdb redid the calling of the multiplex PCR reads with MiXCR, one entry per CDR3 protein. The table records about 560,000 distinct CDR3 sequences, about 15% of them present only once. V was clipped by 6 bases and J by 0 bases; unmatched bases: 8. This CDR3 has 16 residues. This clonotype showed up just a few times. Sequences were obtained from blood. The sequence was obtained from a woman in her 30s with Graves' hyperthyroidism. V is TRBV12-3 or TRBV12-4 and J is TRBJ2-5; TRBD2 agrees at 9 bases. CDR3 sequence reads: CASSASSGMYQETQYF. The CDR3 nucleotides read TGTGCCAGCAGCGCCTCTAGCGGGATGTACCAAGAGACCCAGTACTTC.